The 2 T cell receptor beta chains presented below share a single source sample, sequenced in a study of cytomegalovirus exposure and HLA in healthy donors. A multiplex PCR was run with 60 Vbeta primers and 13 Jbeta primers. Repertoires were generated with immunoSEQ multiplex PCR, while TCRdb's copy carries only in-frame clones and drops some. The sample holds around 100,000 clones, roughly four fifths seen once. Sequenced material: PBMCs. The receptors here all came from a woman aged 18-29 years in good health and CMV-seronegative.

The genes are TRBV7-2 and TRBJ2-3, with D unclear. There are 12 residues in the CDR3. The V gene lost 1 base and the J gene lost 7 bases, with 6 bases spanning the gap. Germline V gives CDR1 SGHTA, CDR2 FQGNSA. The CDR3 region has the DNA TGTGCCAGCAGCTTAGGGCAATATACGCAGTATTTT. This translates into CASSLGQYTQYF.

The CDR3 DNA follows: TGTGCCAGCAGCTTAGGGGGCCCGAACACTGAAGCTTTCTTT. It encodes CASSLGGPNTEAFF. The chain carries TRBV7-8 and TRBJ1-1; a weak D match, TRBD1 (5 bases). From germline, CDR1 is SGHVS and CDR2 FQNEAQ. This CDR3 contains 14 residues. V lost 1 base and J 1 base, leaving 7 bases between the germline ends.